The 26 T cell receptor beta chains reported below all come from one sample, sequenced in a study of T cell changes during pregnancy in multiple sclerosis. TCRdb's table, derived via immunoSEQ multiplex PCR, lists solely in-frame clones and lacks some. The table includes fewer than 55,000 clones, 80% to 90% detected once. Material: peripheral blood, obtained in the first trimester of pregnancy. These receptor sequences come from a female donor with multiple sclerosis, enrolled in a pregnancy study.

This clone was observed once. CDR3 DNA sequence: TGCGCCAGCAGCTTGGTGGGACTAGCGATTTTCACAGATACGCAGTATTTT. Amino acid sequence: CASSLVGLAIFTDTQYF. The chain carries TRBV5-1 and TRBJ2-3, with 10 bases that match TRBD2. CDR3 length: 17 amino acids. Unmatched junction bases numbered 6, after V lost 0 bases and J lost 2 bases. From germline, CDR1 is SGHRS and CDR2 YFSETQ.

This clone was found a few times. The chain combines TRBV18 with TRBJ2-7; 7 bases are shared with TRBD1. The CDR3 covers 17 residues. The J segment lost 3 bases and the V segment lost 1 base, leaving 12 bases of the junction unmatched. Germline V gives CDR1 KGHSH, CDR2 LQKENI. CDR3 protein: CASSPLVWQQGYYEQYF. The CDR3 region has the DNA TGTGCCAGCTCACCACTAGTGTGGCAACAGGGGTACTACGAGCAGTACTTC. The full variable domain, completed using reference TRBV18 and TRBJ2-7, is NAGVMQNPRHLVRRRGQEARLRCSPMKGHSHVYWYRQLPEEGLKFMVYLQKENIIDESGMPKERFSAEFPKEGPSILRIQQVVRGDSAAYFCASSPLVWQQGYYEQYFGPGTRLTVT.

The rearrangement uses TRBV6-1 and TRBJ2-5; the match to TRBD2 covers 10 bases. The V gene's germline CDR1 is MNHNS and CDR2 SASEGT. V gave up 5 bases and J gave up 3 bases; unmatched junction bases: 3. This CDR3 is built from 14 residues. DNA for the CDR3: TGTGCCAGCAGTCCCCTAGCGGGGGAAGAGACCCAGTACTTC. Translating it yields CASSPLAGEETQYF.

This clone was counted a few times. V gene TRBV19 combines with J gene TRBJ1-5, with 7 bases identical to TRBD1. J gave up 5 bases and V 2 bases, and 3 bases lay outside the gene matches. The germline V gene has CDR1 LNHDA and CDR2 SQIVND (reference sequence). The CDR3 is made up of 14 amino acids. CDR3 loop: CASSIRGRDQPQHF. For the CDR3, the DNA is TGTGCCAGTAGTATAAGGGGGCGCGATCAGCCCCAGCATTTT.

This chain connects TRBV7-9 to TRBJ1-2; TRBD1 matches 8 bases. Losses at the gene ends were 4 bases for V and 4 bases for J; bases not matched to a gene: 5. This CDR3 is 14 amino acids long. The V gene's germline CDR1 is SEHNR and CDR2 FQNEAQ (reference sequence). CDR3 DNA: TGTGCCAGCAGCTCCACAGGGGGGGGCTATGGCTACACCTTC. It specifies CASSSTGGGYGYTF. The variable domain in full, with the rest retrieved from reference TRBV7-9 and TRBJ1-2, is DTGVSQNPRHKITKRGQNVTFRCDPISEHNRLYWYRQTLGQGPEFLTYFQNEAQLEKSRLLSDRFSAERPKGSFSTLEIQRTEQGDSAMYLCASSSTGGGYGYTFGSGTRLTVV.

The chain couples TRBV5-1 to TRBJ1-1; D call uncertain. The CDR3 is 13 residues long. Germline V CDR1 and CDR2: SGHRS, YFSETQ. Trimming pared 4 bases from V and 4 bases from J, leaving 11 bases between. The CDR3 DNA sequence: TGCGCCAGCAGCCCGGGAATTAGCACTGAAGCTTTCTTT. Translated, it gives CASSPGISTEAFF.

This clone was seen a few times. CDR3 region: CAISDLPPRRYGYTF. The CDR3 DNA reads TGTGCCATCAGTGACCTCCCCCCTAGGAGGTATGGCTACACCTTC. The chain couples TRBV10-3 to TRBJ1-2; D uncertain. This CDR3 is built from 15 residues. Germline V gene data show CDR1 as ENHRY and CDR2 as SYGVKD. Trimming removed 3 bases from V and 5 bases from J, with 16 bases in between.

The V and J genes are TRBV9 and TRBJ2-5; perhaps TRBD2 as D (7 bases). Trimming took off 9 bases at V and 4 bases at J, with 19 bases between the two ends. The CDR3 is made up of 14 amino acids. The germline gives CDR1 SGDLS, CDR2 YYNGEE. The CDR3 DNA reads TGTGCCATGAATCTGGGAGGGGGTGTAGAGACCCAGTACTTC. Protein: CAMNLGGGVETQYF.

This clone is a singleton in its sample. This chain joins TRBV2 and TRBJ2-5, with 9 positions matching TRBD2. Trimming removed 5 bases from V and 5 bases from J; junction bases left unmatched: 0. Germline V gives CDR1 SNHLY, CDR2 FYNNEI. This CDR3 comprises 12 residues. CDR3 sequence: CASSLAGETQYF. The CDR3 DNA reads as TGTGCCAGCAGTCTAGCGGGGGAGACCCAGTACTTC.

This chain uses TRBV19 with TRBJ1-5; D is uncertain. The CDR3 spans 15 residues. Germline CDR1 LNHDA, CDR2 SQIVND (reference sequence). Deletions cut 1 base from V and 0 bases from J, with 7 bases between. CDR3 sequence: CASSIAQVSNQPQHF. CDR3 nucleotide sequence: TGTGCCAGTAGTATAGCCCAGGTTAGCAATCAGCCCCAGCATTTT.

The chain links TRBV7-9 to TRBJ1-2, with 11 bases lining up with TRBD1. In germline, CDR1 is SEHNR, CDR2 FQNEAQ (reference sequence). Germline trimming cut 4 bases from V and 4 bases from J; bases unmatched to any gene: 14. This CDR3 comprises 18 residues. The CDR3 loop reads CASSYLAGQGAKFYGYTF. CDR3 sequence (DNA): TGTGCCAGCAGCTATTTGGCCGGACAGGGGGCGAAGTTCTATGGCTACACCTTC.

This chain links TRBV5-8 with TRBJ1-5; weak D call: TRBD1 (5 bases). Germline CDR1 reads SGHTS; CDR2 reads YDEGEE. The CDR3 runs to 12 residues. Between the trimmed V and J ends, which lost 10 bases and 11 bases, there was a span of 19 bases. The CDR3 protein is CASGAGTRTQHF. In DNA form, the CDR3 reads TGTGCCTCCGGGGCGGGGACCAGGACCCAGCATTTT.

The rearrangement links TRBV7-9 to TRBJ2-1, with a possible D match to TRBD1 (6 bases). Germline values: CDR1 SEHNR, CDR2 FQNEAQ (reference sequence). V was shortened by 8 bases and J by 6 bases, with 14 bases between the two germline ends. The CDR3 sequence is 13 residues long. The CDR3 sequence is CASSKGVGNEQFF. In DNA form, the CDR3 reads TGTGCCAGCTCTAAGGGGGTTGGCAATGAGCAGTTCTTC.

The chain recombines TRBV9 with TRBJ1-2; tentative D call: TRBD1 (5 bases). V was trimmed by 0 bases and J by 8 bases, leaving 8 bases between them. Germline-derived CDR1 and CDR2 are SGDLS and YYNGEE. The CDR3 runs to 12 residues. The CDR3 protein is CASSVAGDGYTF. CDR3 coding DNA: TGTGCCAGCAGCGTAGCGGGGGACGGCTACACCTTC.

The CDR3 loop is CASSSLRDTAFF. The CDR3 DNA reads TGTGCCAGCAGCTCCCTTCGGGACACAGCTTTCTTT. The chain employs TRBV11-2 and TRBJ1-1; tentatively, D is TRBD1 (6 bases). This CDR3 region has 12 residues. CDR1 and CDR2 from the germline V gene are SGHAT and FQNNGV. With 4 bases removed from V and 10 bases from J, the gap between germline ends came to 13 bases.

This rearrangement joins TRBV5-1 to TRBJ2-1; D is perhaps TRBD2 (5 bases). The CDR3 has 14 amino acids. The V end was cut by 2 bases, the J end by 4 bases, with 10 bases between. Germline V gives CDR1 SGHRS, CDR2 YFSETQ. This chain's CDR3 is CASSLEGRYNEQFF. Written as DNA, the CDR3 is TGCGCCAGCAGCTTAGAGGGCCGGTACAATGAGCAGTTCTTC.

V gene TRBV7-3 combines with J gene TRBJ1-1, with a possible D match to TRBD1 (6 bases). Germline lookup yields CDR1 SGHTA and CDR2 FQGTGA. This CDR3 has 15 residues. V lost 4 bases, J lost 1 base, and 13 bases lay in between. CDR3 nucleotide sequence: TGTGCCAGCAGCTCCTACAGGGTTACGAACACTGAAGCTTTCTTT. Amino acids: CASSSYRVTNTEAFF.

This chain joins TRBV5-5 and TRBJ1-6, with TRBD1 as a possible D gene (6 bases). This CDR3 region has 14 residues. Per germline, CDR1 SGHKS and CDR2 YYEKEE (reference sequence). The V end lost 0 bases, the J end lost 8 bases, and 9 bases lay between the germline ends. CDR3 sequence reads: CASSLVQGYSPLHF. The DNA for the CDR3 is TGTGCCAGCAGCTTGGTACAGGGATATTCACCCCTCCACTTT.

The rearrangement uses TRBV7-2 and TRBJ1-2; D is unresolved. V was cut by 1 base and J by 6 bases, with 15 bases left in between. CDR3 length equals 15 residues. Germline-derived CDR1 and CDR2 are SGHTA and FQGNSA. The CDR3 DNA reads as TGTGCCAGCAGCTTAGTCGCGGCGGGCTTGGATGGCTACACCTTC. Residues: CASSLVAAGLDGYTF.

The V gene is TRBV5-1, the J gene TRBJ1-3, with no clear D. The germline V gene has CDR1 SGHRS and CDR2 YFSETQ. The CDR3 has 14 residues. With 0 bases removed from V and 6 bases from J, the gap between germline ends came to 10 bases. The CDR3 is CASSLDPRENTIYF. CDR3 bases: TGCGCCAGCAGCTTGGACCCGAGAGAAAACACCATATATTTT.

The chain links TRBV9 to TRBJ1-1; no definite D call. Germline CDR1 reads SGDLS; CDR2 reads YYNGEE. Trimming removed 0 bases at V and 4 bases at J, with 10 bases between. The CDR3 is 14 amino acids. CDR3 loop: CASSVGALPTEAFF. The CDR3 DNA reads as TGTGCCAGCAGCGTAGGGGCCCTGCCCACTGAAGCTTTCTTT.

The gene calls are TRBV10-3 and TRBJ1-2; perhaps TRBD1 as D (5 bases). Germline V gives CDR1 ENHRY, CDR2 SYGVKD. The CDR3 totals 15 residues. Trimming took off 2 bases at V and 0 bases at J, with 10 bases between the two ends. CDR3 bases: TGTGCCATCAGTGAGGTCCGGGGGACTAACTATGGCTACACCTTC. This gives the protein CAISEVRGTNYGYTF.

This chain connects TRBV30 to TRBJ1-1; D remains ambiguous. This CDR3 has 14 residues. V dropped 0 bases and J dropped 6 bases, with 14 bases sitting between them. Looked up from germline, CDR1 is GTSNPN and CDR2 is SVGIG (reference sequence). The CDR3 loop is CAWSVVIDGSEAFF. CDR3 nucleotides: TGTGCCTGGAGTGTTGTAATCGACGGGTCTGAAGCTTTCTTT.

The gene calls are TRBV6-1 and TRBJ1-2; TRBD1 matches at 9 bases. The CDR3 extends over 15 amino acids. Germline CDR1 and CDR2: MNHNS and SASEGT. The trim removed 4 bases at V and 4 bases at J, leaving 7 bases unmatched. The chain's CDR3 is CASSGDRGAPYGYTF. The CDR3 bases are TGTGCCAGCAGTGGCGACAGGGGGGCCCCCTATGGCTACACCTTC.

This sequence joins TRBV21-1 and TRBJ2-1; TRBD1 is taken as the D call from the table, unchecked against the DNA. TRBV21-1 is given as a pseudogene. There are 15 residues in the CDR3. CDR3 DNA sequence: TGTGCCAGCAGCCCATCGGGACAGATAAACAATGAGCAGTTCTTC. Protein product: CASSPSGQINNEQFF.

The chain joins TRBV6-4 to TRBJ2-3; D is unclear. The CDR3 covers 15 residues. Trimming pared 1 base from V and 0 bases from J, leaving 8 bases between. Germline CDR1 is MRHNA and CDR2 is SNTAGT. CDR3 DNA sequence: TGTGCCAGCAGTGACTTGGCGGATAGCACAGATACGCAGTATTTT. Translation gives CASSDLADSTDTQYF.